A selection of T cell receptor beta chains follows, all from one sample in a study of PD-1 blockade in classical Hodgkin lymphoma. Produced via immunoSEQ multiplex PCR; TCRdb's table is partial and in-frame only. The sample lists around 150,000 clones; 78% were seen once. The source material was peripheral blood mononuclear cells (PBMCs), sampled before the second cycle of nivolumab. The receptors originated from a human donor with classical Hodgkin lymphoma. CDR3s include the opening cysteine and the closing phenylalanine or tryptophan. D genes are given only for firm matches. The size entry is marked missing in some rows and otherwise reads once, few, many or a size class.

V gene: TRBV7-9
clone size: NA
D gene: NA
J gene: TRBJ1-4
CDR3 protein: CASSLLDTYATNEKLFF
CDR3 DNA: TGTGCCAGCAGCTTACTCGACACATACGCAACTAATGAAAAACTGTTTTTT

V gene: TRBV7-2
clone size: NA
D gene: NA
J gene: TRBJ1-1
CDR3 protein: CASSPGGDEAFF
CDR3 DNA: TGTGCCAGCAGCCCCGGGGGGGATGAAGCTTTCTTT

V gene: TRBV7-9
clone size: NA
D gene: NA
J gene: TRBJ2-3
CDR3 protein: CASSLEMGPIPDTQYF
CDR3 DNA: TGTGCCAGCAGCTTAGAAATGGGGCCTATTCCAGATACGCAGTATTTT

V gene: TRBV10-3
clone size: few
D gene: TRBD2
J gene: TRBJ2-2
CDR3 protein: CATEGIAGGTGELFF
CDR3 DNA: TGTGCCACAGAGGGAATAGCGGGAGGGACCGGGGAGCTGTTTTTT

V gene: TRBV7-6
clone size: NA
D gene: TRBD1
J gene: TRBJ1-4
CDR3 protein: CAVPTGTGGEKLFF
CDR3 DNA: TGTGCCGTCCCCACCGGGACAGGGGGTGAAAAACTGTTTTTT

V gene: TRBV27
clone size: NA
D gene: NA
J gene: TRBJ2-2
CDR3 protein: CASCRTRNSGELFF
CDR3 DNA: TGTGCCAGCTGTCGAACCCGGAACTCCGGGGAGCTGTTTTTT

V gene: TRBV7-2
clone size: once
D gene: NA
J gene: TRBJ2-7
CDR3 protein: CASSLPGGAYEQYF
CDR3 DNA: TGTGCCAGCAGCCTTCCAGGTGGGGCCTACGAGCAGTACTTC

V gene: TRBV28
clone size: NA
D gene: TRBD1
J gene: TRBJ1-2
CDR3 protein: CASRLGQELFYGYTF
CDR3 DNA: TGTGCCAGCCGTCTGGGACAGGAACTATTCTATGGCTACACCTTC

V gene: TRBV5-6
clone size: once
D gene: NA
J gene: TRBJ2-2
CDR3 protein: CASSRAGGNTGELFF
CDR3 DNA: TGTGCCAGCAGCCGGGCCGGGGGGAACACCGGGGAGCTGTTTTTT

V gene: TRBV2
clone size: once
D gene: NA
J gene: TRBJ2-7
CDR3 protein: CASRYSIDRFRTSAYEQYF
CDR3 DNA: TGTGCCAGCAGATACTCAATAGATAGGTTCCGGACGTCCGCCTACGAGCAGTACTTC

V gene: TRBV11-3
clone size: few
D gene: NA
J gene: TRBJ2-3
CDR3 protein: CASSVQGMPTDTQYF
CDR3 DNA: TGTGCCAGCAGCGTACAGGGAATGCCCACAGATACGCAGTATTTT

V gene: TRBV7-9
clone size: NA
D gene: TRBD1
J gene: TRBJ1-4
CDR3 protein: CASSTGQGWANEKLFF
CDR3 DNA: TGTGCCAGCAGCACCGGACAGGGGTGGGCTAATGAAAAACTGTTTTTT

V gene: TRBV6-1
clone size: NA
D gene: TRBD1
J gene: TRBJ2-2
CDR3 protein: CASGTDRPGELFF
CDR3 DNA: TGTGCCAGCGGGACAGACCGGCCCGGGGAGCTGTTTTTT

V gene: TRBV11-2
clone size: few
D gene: NA
J gene: TRBJ1-6
CDR3 protein: CASSLDLTGWNSPLHF
CDR3 DNA: TGTGCCAGCAGCTTAGATCTCACAGGGTGGAATTCACCCCTCCACTTT

V gene: TRBV5-1
clone size: NA
D gene: NA
J gene: TRBJ1-3
CDR3 protein: CASSSTANSGNTIYF
CDR3 DNA: TGCGCCAGCAGCTCCACAGCTAACTCTGGAAACACCATATATTTT

V gene: TRBV5-1
clone size: NA
D gene: TRBD1
J gene: TRBJ2-7
CDR3 protein: CASSFLDRGPYEQYF
CDR3 DNA: TGCGCCAGCAGCTTCCTGGACAGGGGTCCCTACGAGCAGTACTTC

V gene: TRBV11-1
clone size: NA
D gene: NA
J gene: TRBJ1-1
CDR3 protein: CASSLASGPRSTEAFF
CDR3 DNA: TGTGCCAGCAGCTTAGCGTCAGGGCCCCGGTCCACTGAAGCTTTCTTT

V gene: TRBV4-3
clone size: NA
D gene: TRBD1
J gene: TRBJ2-7
CDR3 protein: CASSQGTPGGQGFYEQYF
CDR3 DNA: TGCGCCAGCAGCCAAGGGACTCCGGGAGGACAGGGGTTCTACGAGCAGTACTTC

V gene: TRBV5-1
clone size: NA
D gene: NA
J gene: TRBJ1-6
CDR3 protein: CASSERVIGDSPLHF
CDR3 DNA: TGCGCCAGCAGCGAGAGGGTGATCGGAGATTCACCCCTCCACTTT

V gene: TRBV6-5
clone size: NA
D gene: TRBD1
J gene: TRBJ2-1
CDR3 protein: CASSYAWTGGNEQFF
CDR3 DNA: TGTGCCAGCAGTTACGCTTGGACAGGGGGCAATGAGCAGTTCTTC

V gene: TRBV5-1
clone size: NA
D gene: TRBD2
J gene: TRBJ2-1
CDR3 protein: CASGKGGSPYNEQFF
CDR3 DNA: TGCGCCAGTGGGAAGGGCGGGAGCCCCTACAATGAGCAGTTCTTC

V gene: TRBV28
clone size: NA
D gene: NA
J gene: TRBJ1-5
CDR3 protein: CASSLSGQGFNQPQHF
CDR3 DNA: TGTGCCAGCAGTTTAAGTGGCCAGGGTTTCAATCAGCCCCAGCATTTT

V gene: TRBV28
clone size: NA
D gene: TRBD2
J gene: TRBJ2-1
CDR3 protein: CASSFKGGRGYNEQFF
CDR3 DNA: TGTGCCAGCAGTTTTAAGGGCGGGAGGGGATACAATGAGCAGTTCTTC